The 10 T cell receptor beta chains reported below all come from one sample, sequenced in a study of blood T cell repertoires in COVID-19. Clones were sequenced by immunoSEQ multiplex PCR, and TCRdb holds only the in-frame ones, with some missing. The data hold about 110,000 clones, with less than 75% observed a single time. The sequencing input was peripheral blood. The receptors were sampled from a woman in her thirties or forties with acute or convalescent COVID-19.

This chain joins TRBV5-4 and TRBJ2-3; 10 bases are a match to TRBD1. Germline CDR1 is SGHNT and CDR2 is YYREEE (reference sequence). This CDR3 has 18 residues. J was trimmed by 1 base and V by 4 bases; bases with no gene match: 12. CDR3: CASSPRQGAYVGTDTQYF. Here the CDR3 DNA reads TGTGCCAGCAGCCCCAGACAGGGGGCATATGTGGGCACAGATACGCAGTATTTT.

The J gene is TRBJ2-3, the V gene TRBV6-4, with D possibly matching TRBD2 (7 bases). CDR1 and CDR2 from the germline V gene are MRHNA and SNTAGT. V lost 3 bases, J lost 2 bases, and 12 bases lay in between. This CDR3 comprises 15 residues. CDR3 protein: CASSENGGATDTQYF. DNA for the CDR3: TGTGCCAGCAGTGAGAATGGGGGGGCCACAGATACGCAGTATTTT.

The CDR3 region has the DNA TGTGCCAGCAGTTTAGAACTTGGCGAGCAGTACTTC. Translated, it gives CASSLELGEQYF. The V and J genes are TRBV12-3 or TRBV12-4 and TRBJ2-7; D is uncertain. V was clipped by 1 base and J by 6 bases, with 7 bases between them. The CDR3 contains 12 residues.

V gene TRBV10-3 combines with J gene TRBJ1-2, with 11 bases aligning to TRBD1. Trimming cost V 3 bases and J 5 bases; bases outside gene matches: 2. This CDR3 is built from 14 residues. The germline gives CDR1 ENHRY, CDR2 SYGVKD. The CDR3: CAISDGQGAYGYTF. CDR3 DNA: TGTGCCATCAGTGATGGACAGGGGGCTTATGGCTACACCTTC.

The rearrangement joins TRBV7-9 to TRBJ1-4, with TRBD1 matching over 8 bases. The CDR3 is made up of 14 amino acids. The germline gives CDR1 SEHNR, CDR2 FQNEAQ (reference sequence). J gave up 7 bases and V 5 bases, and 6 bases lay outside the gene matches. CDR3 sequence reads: CASSTGTGGEKLFF. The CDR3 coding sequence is TGTGCCAGCAGCACCGGGACAGGAGGTGAAAAACTGTTTTTT.

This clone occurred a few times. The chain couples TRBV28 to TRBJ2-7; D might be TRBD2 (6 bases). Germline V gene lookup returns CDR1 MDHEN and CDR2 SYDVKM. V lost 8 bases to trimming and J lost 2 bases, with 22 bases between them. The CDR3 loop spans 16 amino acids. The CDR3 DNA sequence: TGTGCCAGCGAGGGTGAGGGGCTAGCGCGAACCTACGAGCAGTACTTC. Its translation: CASEGEGLARTYEQYF.

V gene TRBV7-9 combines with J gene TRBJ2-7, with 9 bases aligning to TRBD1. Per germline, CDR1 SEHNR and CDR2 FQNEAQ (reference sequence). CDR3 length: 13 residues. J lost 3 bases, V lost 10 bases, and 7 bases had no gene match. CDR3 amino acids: CATGQGNFYEQYF. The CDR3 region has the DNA TGTGCCACGGGACAGGGTAATTTCTACGAGCAGTACTTC.

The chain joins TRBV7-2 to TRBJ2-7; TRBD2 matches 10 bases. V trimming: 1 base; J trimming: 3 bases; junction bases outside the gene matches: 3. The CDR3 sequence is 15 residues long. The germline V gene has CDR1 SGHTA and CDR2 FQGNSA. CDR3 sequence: CASSLDTSGVYEQYF. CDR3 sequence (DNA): TGTGCCAGCAGCTTAGATACTAGCGGGGTCTACGAGCAGTACTTC.

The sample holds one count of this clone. In DNA, the CDR3 is TGTGCCAGCAGTGAGAGTCCGTGGACGCAGTATTTT. Its protein product is CASSESPWTQYF. The V and J genes are TRBV2 and TRBJ2-3, with no clear D. This CDR3 is built from 12 residues. Trimming removed 3 bases from V and 9 bases from J, with 10 bases in between. CDR1 is SNHLY, CDR2 FYNNEI, per germline. Complete variable domain (other parts from reference TRBV2 and TRBJ2-3): EPEVTQTPSHQVTQMGQEVILRCVPISNHLYFYWYRQILGQKVEFLVSFYNNEISEKSEIFDDQFSVERPDGSNFTLKIRSTKLEDSAMYFCASSESPWTQYFGPGTRLTVL.

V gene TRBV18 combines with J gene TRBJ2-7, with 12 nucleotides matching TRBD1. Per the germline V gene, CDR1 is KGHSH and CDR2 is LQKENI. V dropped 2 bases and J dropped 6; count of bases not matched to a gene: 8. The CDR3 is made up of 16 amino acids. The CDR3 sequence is CASSPYAGQGAGEQYF. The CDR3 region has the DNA TGTGCCAGCTCACCATATGCGGGACAGGGGGCAGGCGAGCAGTACTTC.